The text below deals with one T cell receptor beta chain. The antigen remains undetermined. The entry originates in a study of cytomegalovirus exposure and HLA in healthy donors. Study results and limitations: While the bulk of TCR sequences proved rare, some public TCRs turned up in many donors.

The CDR3 sequence is 18 residues long. J lost 4 bases, V lost 4 bases, and 13 bases had no gene match. CDR1 SGHVS and CDR2 FNYEAQ come from the germline V gene. Data came from immunoSEQ multiplex PCR; TCRdb stores just in-frame clones and leaves some out. Found here are under 300,000 clones, 86% of them singletons; the top ten hold 0.95% to 1.1%. The V gene is TRBV7-6, the J gene TRBJ1-6, with 7 bases that match TRBD1. This TCR derives from a woman between 18 and 30 years old in good health and CMV-seronegative. The specimen was PBMCs. The CDR3 loop is CASSSRPPGTAYNSPLHF. CDR3 nucleotide sequence: TGTGCCAGCAGCTCCCGACCTCCCGGGACAGCTTATAATTCACCCCTCCACTTT.